The next 21 T cell receptor beta chains were all read from a single sample in a study of PD-1 blockade in mismatch repair-deficient tumors. Measured with immunoSEQ multiplex PCR; TCRdb has only the in-frame clones, and not every one. The sample carries about 49,000 clones, under 85% recorded once. The sequenced sample was PBMCs, obtained before pembrolizumab treatment. The origin of the receptors is an adult with mismatch repair-deficient cancer.

The CDR3 nucleotides are TGTGCCAGCAGCTTAGGGGTCGCGGGGGTCGGGGCAGATACGCAGTATTTT. This translates into CASSLGVAGVGADTQYF. This chain links TRBV11-2 with TRBJ2-3; 7 positions match TRBD2. Per the germline V gene, CDR1 is SGHAT and CDR2 is FQNNGV. The J segment lost 4 bases and the V segment lost 1 base, leaving 11 bases of the junction unmatched. The CDR3 length is 17 residues.

The gene calls are TRBV18 and TRBJ2-6; 8 bases line up with TRBD1. Trimming took 6 bases from V and 0 from J; bases not matched to a gene: 22. This CDR3 has 22 amino acids. The germline V gene encodes CDR1 KGHSH and CDR2 LQKENI. CDR3 sequence (DNA): TGTGCCAGCTCTCTTCGACTGGACAGGGCCATGGATCGCAACTCTGGGGCCAACGTCCTGACTTTC. Translating gives CASSLRLDRAMDRNSGANVLTF.

This clone was seen more than once but under ten times. The rearrangement links TRBV10-1 to TRBJ1-1; TRBD1 is a possible D gene (5 bases). This CDR3 comprises 13 residues. CDR1 and CDR2 (germline): WNHNN, SYGVQD (reference sequence). The CDR3 here is CQGKEPSRTEAFF. The CDR3 nucleotides are TGCCAGGGTAAGGAACCCAGTAGGACTGAAGCTTTCTTT.

V usage is TRBV18 and J usage is TRBJ2-7; maybe TRBD1 (6 bases). Trimming took 3 bases from V and 2 from J, leaving 11 bases between them. The V gene's germline CDR1 is KGHSH and CDR2 LQKENI. There are 14 residues in the CDR3. CDR3 coding DNA: TGTGCCAGCTCACCTACAGGGAACCCCTACGAGCAGTACTTC. Translated, it gives CASSPTGNPYEQYF.

This clone was detected only a few times. The chain is built from TRBV30 and TRBJ1-4; 8 bases are a match to TRBD1. Losses at the gene ends were 4 bases for V and 7 bases for J; bases not matched to a gene: 5. There are 13 residues in the CDR3. CDR1 is GTSNPN and CDR2 is SVGIG in the germline V gene (reference sequence). The CDR3 here is CAWTARGREKLFF. CDR3 coding DNA: TGTGCCTGGACAGCCAGGGGGCGTGAAAAACTGTTTTTT.

As concerns this clone: The same CDR3 arises from other DNA sequences in this sample as well. The rearrangement links TRBV29-1 to TRBJ1-1, with TRBD1 identical over 7 bases. The ends lost 4 bases at V and 1 base at J; junction bases unmatched: 3. The germline gives CDR1 SQVTM, CDR2 ANQGSEA. There are 13 residues in the CDR3. Here the CDR3 DNA reads TGCAGCGTTGTTCGGGACAGGAACACTGAAGCTTTCTTT. Amino acids: CSVVRDRNTEAFF.

This chain joins TRBV10-1 and TRBJ1-1; TRBD1 might be the D (5 bases). Germline-derived CDR1 and CDR2 are WNHNN and SYGVQD (reference sequence). Trimming took off 3 bases at V and 1 base at J, with 9 bases between the two ends. The CDR3 spans 14 residues. The CDR3 DNA sequence: TGCGCCAGCAGTGACGGTCAGGGGAACACTGAAGCTTTCTTT. Amino acids: CASSDGQGNTEAFF.

This chain joins TRBV6-1 and TRBJ1-2, with 10 bases lining up with TRBD1. Germline V gene sequence: CDR1 MNHNS, CDR2 SASEGT. Losses at the gene ends were 3 bases for V and 7 bases for J; bases not matched to a gene: 11. This CDR3 is 16 amino acids long. CDR3 bases: TGTGCCAGCAGTGAGGTCTTGGGACAGGGGTTGGGTGGCTACACCTTC. It yields the protein CASSEVLGQGLGGYTF.

This clone was observed a few times. J is TRBJ1-2 and V is TRBV19; D perhaps matches TRBD1 (6 bases). The CDR3 sequence is 13 residues long. Per germline, CDR1 LNHDA and CDR2 SQIVND (reference sequence). Deletions cut 3 bases from V and 3 bases from J, with 8 bases between. The CDR3 coding sequence is TGTGCCAGTAGTATGGACAGTTACTATGGCTACACCTTC. This encodes CASSMDSYYGYTF.

This chain connects TRBV15 to TRBJ2-5; TRBD2 agrees at 7 bases. Germline V lookup: CDR1 LNHNV, CDR2 YYDKDF (reference sequence). This CDR3 has 14 residues. V was clipped by 3 bases and J by 5 bases; unmatched bases: 6. CDR3 sequence reads: CATSSGTIRETQYF. In DNA, the CDR3 is TGTGCCACCAGCAGCGGGACTATTAGGGAGACCCAGTACTTC.

The chain uses TRBV2 and TRBJ1-4; TRBD1 might be the D (6 bases). V was cut by 2 bases and J by 4 bases, with 11 bases left in between. Germline loops: CDR1 SNHLY, CDR2 FYNNEI. The CDR3 covers 15 residues. CDR3 coding DNA: TGTGCCAGCAGTGAAAATGGACAGATTAATGAAAAACTGTTTTTT. Protein: CASSENGQINEKLFF.

The chain combines TRBV6-1 with TRBJ2-1; no definite D call. There are 15 residues in the CDR3. V lost 2 bases to trimming and J lost 10 bases, with 18 bases between them. Germline-derived CDR1 and CDR2 are MNHNS and SASEGT. The CDR3 bases are TGTGCCAGCAGTGAATTAGGGAATCTTTTTGTAGAGCAGTTCTTC. Translated, it gives CASSELGNLFVEQFF.

This chain links TRBV6-1 with TRBJ1-2, with TRBD1 matching 12 bases. CDR1 is MNHNS, CDR2 SASEGT, per germline. The CDR3 runs to 15 residues. After removal of 4 bases from V and 5 bases from J, the junction contained 5 bases not matched to a gene. Written as DNA, the CDR3 is TGTGCCAGCAGTGTTGGGACAGGGGGCGGGTATGGCTACACCTTC. Its protein product is CASSVGTGGGYGYTF.

CDR3: CASSEMGSGRGYEQFF. The CDR3 coding sequence is TGTGCCAGCAGTGAAATGGGTAGCGGGAGGGGGTATGAGCAGTTCTTC. The chain employs TRBV6-1 and TRBJ2-1; 11 bases align to TRBD2. The germline V gene has CDR1 MNHNS and CDR2 SASEGT. Unmatched junction bases numbered 8, after V lost 2 bases and J lost 8 bases. The CDR3 spans 16 residues.

The chain has TRBV14 and TRBJ1-1; D is perhaps TRBD1 (6 bases). Germline CDR1 SGHDN, CDR2 FVKESK. V was pared by 0 bases and J by 11 bases, with 13 bases between. The CDR3 spans 13 residues. The CDR3 region is CASSQDFGGRAFF. CDR3 sequence (DNA): TGTGCCAGCAGCCAAGATTTCGGGGGCCGGGCTTTCTTT.

J is TRBJ2-6 and V is TRBV14, with a tentative D call TRBD1 (5 bases). In germline, CDR1 is SGHDN, CDR2 FVKESK. Trimming left V 4 bases short and J 0 bases short, with 13 bases between. The CDR3 consists of 17 residues. DNA of the CDR3: TGTGCCAGCAGCCTGCAGGGATTTGCCTCTGGGGCCAACGTCCTGACTTTC. Protein: CASSLQGFASGANVLTF.

This chain links TRBV19 with TRBJ2-5; D not certain. Per the germline V gene, CDR1 is LNHDA and CDR2 is SQIVND (reference sequence). This CDR3 region has 11 residues. The ends were cut back, 3 bases at V and 7 bases at J, with 6 bases in the middle. The CDR3 region is CASSIGWTQYF. For the CDR3, the DNA is TGTGCCAGTAGTATTGGATGGACCCAGTACTTC.

This clone appeared a few times. The genes are TRBV6-1 and TRBJ2-7; D is possibly TRBD2 (6 bases). Germline-derived CDR1 and CDR2 are MNHNS and SASEGT. This CDR3 spans 13 amino acids. Trimming left V 8 bases short and J 0 bases short, with 11 bases between. CDR3 bases: TGTGCCAGCCCAGAGGACTACTCCTACGAGCAGTACTTC. Amino acids: CASPEDYSYEQYF.

The CDR3 DNA reads as TGTGCCAGCAGACTAGCGGGAGACTACGAGCAGTACTTC. The encoded protein is CASRLAGDYEQYF. This chain connects TRBV2 to TRBJ2-7; TRBD2 aligns across 11 bases. From germline, CDR1 is SNHLY and CDR2 FYNNEI. This CDR3 spans 13 amino acids. V shed 6 bases and J 3 bases; nucleotides not matched to a gene: 1.

The CDR3 loop reads CASSSSKGAYGYTF. In DNA form, the CDR3 reads TGTGCCAGCAGTTCCTCTAAGGGGGCCTATGGCTACACCTTC. The chain carries TRBV6-5 and TRBJ1-2; 7 bases align to TRBD1. The germline V gene has CDR1 MNHEY and CDR2 SVGAGI. The V segment lost 4 bases and the J segment 4 bases; nucleotides outside the gene matches: 6. The CDR3 runs to 14 residues.

The CDR3 DNA follows: TGTGCCAGCAGTTCCAGGGAAGGGGACACTGAAGCTTTCTTT. Its translation: CASSSREGDTEAFF. The chain recombines TRBV27 with TRBJ1-1; D might be TRBD1 (5 bases). The CDR3 loop spans 14 amino acids. The V end was cut by 4 bases, the J end by 3 bases, with 12 bases between. Germline V gives CDR1 MNHEY, CDR2 SMNVEV (reference sequence).